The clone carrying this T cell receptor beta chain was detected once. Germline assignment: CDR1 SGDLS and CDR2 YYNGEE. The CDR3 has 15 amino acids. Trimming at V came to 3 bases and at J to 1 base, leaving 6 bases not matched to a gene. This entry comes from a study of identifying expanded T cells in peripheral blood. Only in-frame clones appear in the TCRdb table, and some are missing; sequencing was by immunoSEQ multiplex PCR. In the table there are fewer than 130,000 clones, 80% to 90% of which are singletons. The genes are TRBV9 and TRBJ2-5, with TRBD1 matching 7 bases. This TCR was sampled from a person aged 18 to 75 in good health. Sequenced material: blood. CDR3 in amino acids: CASSEGTVAQETQYF. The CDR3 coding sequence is TGTGCCAGCAGCGAAGGGACAGTCGCCCAAGAGACCCAGTACTTC.